The 17 T cell receptor beta chains below were found in one sample sequenced in a study of healthy donors' naive CD4 and CD8 T cells. Starting from around 500 ng of total RNA, TCR libraries were made with linear amplification. TCRdb fed the reads into MiXCR, producing one record per CDR3 protein. The sample holds around 200,000 distinct CDR3 sequences, 65% to 80% seen once. Sequencing was performed on naive CD4+ and CD8+ T cells sorted from blood, pooled from several donors. These receptors were collected from a pool of human donors in good health; the sample pools cells from several healthy donors.

This clonotype was seen a few times. This chain links TRBV29-1 with TRBJ2-2; no firm D call. The CDR3 is 15 amino acids. Germline CDR1 SQVTM, CDR2 ANQGSEA. V dropped 5 bases and J dropped 7 bases, with 20 bases sitting between them. The CDR3 protein is CSVITRGRLNGELFF. In nucleotides, the CDR3 is TGCAGCGTTATAACCCGTGGTAGGCTGAACGGGGAGCTGTTTTTT.

The genes are TRBV6-5 and TRBJ1-1; no clear D gene. Deletions cut 6 bases from V and 5 bases from J, with 16 bases between. CDR3 length equals 14 residues. Germline V CDR1 and CDR2: MNHEY, SVGAGI. CDR3 sequence reads: CASSRPLDPTEAFF. CDR3 nucleotide sequence: TGTGCCAGCAGCCGACCCCTGGACCCAACTGAAGCTTTCTTT.

The genes are TRBV6-5 and TRBJ1-2, with 7 positions matching TRBD1. The V segment lost 0 bases and the J segment 0 bases; nucleotides outside the gene matches: 7. The CDR3 contains 17 residues. Germline loops: CDR1 MNHEY, CDR2 SVGAGI. The CDR3, as DNA: TGTGCCAGCAGTTACTCGGAGGGGGCGAGTACTAACTATGGCTACACCTTC. It translates to CASSYSEGASTNYGYTF.

This chain connects TRBV20-1 to TRBJ2-2; D gene ambiguous. V dropped 5 bases and J dropped 3 bases, with 13 bases sitting between them. Germline lookup yields CDR1 DFQATT and CDR2 SNEGSKA (reference sequence). The CDR3 contains 14 residues. The CDR3 here is CSASPLVDTGELFF. In nucleotides, the CDR3 is TGCAGTGCTTCCCCCTTGGTAGACACCGGGGAGCTGTTTTTT.

The J gene is TRBJ2-1, the V gene TRBV6-2 or TRBV6-3; TRBD2 is a possible D gene (6 bases). Deletions cut 0 bases from V and 10 bases from J, with 10 bases between. The CDR3 is made up of 13 amino acids. Germline V lookup: CDR1 MNHEY, CDR2 SVGEGT. CDR3 protein: CASSYSSLAEQFF. In DNA form, the CDR3 reads TGTGCCAGCAGTTACTCGTCGCTAGCGGAGCAGTTCTTC.

This chain connects TRBV12-3 or TRBV12-4 to TRBJ2-7; tentative D call: TRBD2 (6 bases). V gave up 5 bases and J gave up 4 bases, with 12 bases separating them. This CDR3 is 13 amino acids long. CDR3 in amino acids: CASSLGTGYEQYV. CDR3 nucleotide sequence: TGTGCCAGCAGTCTCGGGACTGGTTACGAGCAGTACGTC.

The CDR3 is CASSADGLLGVTDTQYF. The CDR3, as DNA: TGTGCCAGCAGCGCCGACGGACTCCTCGGGGTCACAGATACGCAGTATTTT. This chain joins TRBV6-1 and TRBJ2-3, with D possibly TRBD2 on 5 matching bases. The V gene lost 6 bases and the J gene lost 2 bases, with 21 bases spanning the gap. The CDR3 consists of 17 residues. Germline V gene data show CDR1 as MNHNS and CDR2 as SASEGT.

In the case of this clonotype: The junction departs from the called germline gene at one end, perhaps through a read error. The gene calls are TRBV11-3 and TRBJ2-7; D not certain. Germline CDR1 is SGHNT and CDR2 is YENEEA. The CDR3 is 11 amino acids. The CDR3 sequence: CANSLRDEQYF. The CDR3, as DNA: TGTGCCAACAGCCTGCGAGACGAGCAGTACTTC.

The chain carries TRBV29-1 and TRBJ2-7, with D possibly TRBD1 on 6 matching bases. This CDR3 spans 12 amino acids. V shed 4 bases and J shed 2 bases, with 9 bases lying between them. CDR1 SQVTM and CDR2 ANQGSEA come from the germline V gene. CDR3 in DNA: TGCAGCGTTGCCGCAGGGGCCTACGAGCAGTACTTC. Its translation is CSVAAGAYEQYF.

The rearrangement uses TRBV20-1 and TRBJ2-1, with 7 bases that match TRBD2. Germline CDR1 DFQATT, CDR2 SNEGSKA (reference sequence). The CDR3 is 15 amino acids. Trimming removed 6 bases from V and 5 bases from J; junction bases left unmatched: 13. As DNA, the CDR3 is TGCAGTGCCAGTGGGCGCGGGAGAGCCAACAATGAGCAGTTCTTC. This encodes CSASGRGRANNEQFF.

V is TRBV29-1 and J is TRBJ1-1; TRBD1 matches 7 bases. There are 15 residues in the CDR3. Per germline, CDR1 SQVTM and CDR2 ANQGSEA. Trimming cost V 6 bases and J 1 base; bases outside gene matches: 11. CDR3 in amino acids: CSVSATGLRNTEAFF. The CDR3 DNA sequence: TGCAGCGTCTCAGCGACAGGGCTGCGGAACACTGAAGCTTTCTTT.

J is TRBJ1-5 and V is TRBV27; D is ambiguous. CDR1 and CDR2 from the germline V gene are MNHEY and SMNVEV (reference sequence). Trimming shortened V by 3 bases and J by 1 base, and 7 bases separated the two germline ends. This CDR3 spans 14 amino acids. This CDR3 reads CASSLIGSNQPQHF. The CDR3 DNA follows: TGTGCCAGCAGTTTGATAGGGAGCAATCAGCCCCAGCATTTT.

V is TRBV29-1 and J is TRBJ1-1, with D uncertain. CDR1 and CDR2 from the germline V gene are SQVTM and ANQGSEA. This CDR3 region has 13 residues. V was clipped by 3 bases and J by 1 base, with 9 bases between them. Here the CDR3 reads CSVDWGGNTEAFF. Here the CDR3 DNA reads TGCAGCGTTGATTGGGGAGGGAACACTGAAGCTTTCTTT.

The chain is built from TRBV11-1 and TRBJ2-1; D uncertain. CDR3 length equals 16 residues. V gave up 4 bases and J gave up 0 bases, with 13 bases separating them. CDR1 SGHAT and CDR2 FQDESV come from the germline V gene (reference sequence). In DNA form, the CDR3 reads TGTGCCAGCAGCTCTTCGGGCGTTAGCTCCTACAATGAGCAGTTCTTC. Protein: CASSSSGVSSYNEQFF.

This clonotype has just one count. The J gene is TRBJ2-7, the V gene TRBV6-5; 9 nucleotides match TRBD1. Germline CDR1 MNHEY, CDR2 SVGAGI. This CDR3 comprises 14 residues. With 5 bases clipped from V and 3 bases from J, the junction kept 5 bases outside the gene matches. The CDR3 sequence: CASSPGTGIYEQYF. The DNA of the CDR3 is TGTGCCAGCAGTCCCGGGACAGGGATCTACGAGCAGTACTTC.

Written as DNA, the CDR3 is TGTGCCAGTAGGAGCCGGGGACAGTTCTCTGGAAACACCATATATTTT. Translation: CASRSRGQFSGNTIYF. The V and J genes are TRBV19 and TRBJ1-3, with 7 nucleotides matching TRBD1. Germline V gene sequence: CDR1 LNHDA, CDR2 SQIVND (reference sequence). The CDR3 runs to 16 residues. The trim removed 6 bases at V and 0 bases at J, leaving 8 bases unmatched.

The rearrangement joins TRBV29-1 to TRBJ2-3; possible D gene TRBD2, 5 bases. The CDR3 has 14 residues. The V end lost 3 bases, the J end lost 0 bases, and 10 bases lay between the germline ends. The germline gives CDR1 SQVTM, CDR2 ANQGSEA. Here the CDR3 reads CSVDRGSSTDTQYF. The CDR3 DNA follows: TGCAGCGTTGACCGTGGGAGCAGCACAGATACGCAGTATTTT.